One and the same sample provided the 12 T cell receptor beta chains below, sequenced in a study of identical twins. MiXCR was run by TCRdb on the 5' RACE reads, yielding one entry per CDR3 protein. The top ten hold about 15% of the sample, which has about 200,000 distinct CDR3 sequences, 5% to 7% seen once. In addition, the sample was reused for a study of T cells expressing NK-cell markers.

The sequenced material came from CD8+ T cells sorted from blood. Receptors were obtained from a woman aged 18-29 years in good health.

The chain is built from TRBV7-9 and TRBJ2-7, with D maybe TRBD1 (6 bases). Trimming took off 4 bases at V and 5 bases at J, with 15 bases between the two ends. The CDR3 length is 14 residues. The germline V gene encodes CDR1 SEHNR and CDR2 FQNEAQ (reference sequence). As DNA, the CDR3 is TGTGCCAGCAGCTCACTACAGGGTAACGACGAGCAGTACTTC. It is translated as CASSSLQGNDEQYF.

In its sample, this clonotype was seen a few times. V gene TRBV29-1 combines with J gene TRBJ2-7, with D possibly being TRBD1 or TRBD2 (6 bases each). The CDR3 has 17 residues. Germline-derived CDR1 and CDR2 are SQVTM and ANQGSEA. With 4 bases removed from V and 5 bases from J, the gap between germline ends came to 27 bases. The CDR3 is CSVVTNRDFLGIHEQYF. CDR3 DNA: TGCAGCGTTGTCACCAACAGGGACTTCCTGGGAATCCACGAGCAGTACTTC.

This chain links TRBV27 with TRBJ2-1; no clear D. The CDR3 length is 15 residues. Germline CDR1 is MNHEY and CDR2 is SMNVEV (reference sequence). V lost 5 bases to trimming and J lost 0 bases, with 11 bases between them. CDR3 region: CASSVIPNSYNEQFF. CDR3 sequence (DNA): TGTGCCAGCAGTGTAATCCCAAACTCCTACAATGAGCAGTTCTTC.

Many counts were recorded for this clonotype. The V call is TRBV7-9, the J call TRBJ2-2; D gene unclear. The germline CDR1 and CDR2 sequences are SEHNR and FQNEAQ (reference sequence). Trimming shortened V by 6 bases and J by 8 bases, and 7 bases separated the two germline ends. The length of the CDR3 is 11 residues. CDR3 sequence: CASSLMGELFF. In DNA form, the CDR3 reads TGTGCCAGCAGTTTAATGGGGGAGCTGTTTTTT.

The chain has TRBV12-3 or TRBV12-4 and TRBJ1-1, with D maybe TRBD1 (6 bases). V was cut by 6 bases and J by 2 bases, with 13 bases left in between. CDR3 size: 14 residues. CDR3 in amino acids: CASSPGQINTEAFF. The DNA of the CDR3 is TGTGCCAGCAGCCCCGGACAGATAAACACTGAAGCTTTCTTT.

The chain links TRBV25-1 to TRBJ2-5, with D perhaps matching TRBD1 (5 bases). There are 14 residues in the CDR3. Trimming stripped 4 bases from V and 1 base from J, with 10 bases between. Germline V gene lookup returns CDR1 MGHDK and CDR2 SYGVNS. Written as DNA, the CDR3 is TGTGCCAGCAGTGGAAACAGGTTCCAAGAGACCCAGTACTTC. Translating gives CASSGNRFQETQYF.

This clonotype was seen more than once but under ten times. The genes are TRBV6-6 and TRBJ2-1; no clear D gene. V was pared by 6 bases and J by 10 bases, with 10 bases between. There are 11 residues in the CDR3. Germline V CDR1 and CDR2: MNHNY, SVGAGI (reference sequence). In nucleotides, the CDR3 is TGTGCCAGCAGGGGTACCCGGGAGCAGTTCTTC. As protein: CASRGTREQFF.

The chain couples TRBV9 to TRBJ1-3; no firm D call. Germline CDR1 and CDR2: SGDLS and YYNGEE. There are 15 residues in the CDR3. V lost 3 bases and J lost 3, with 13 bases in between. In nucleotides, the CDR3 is TGTGCCAGCAGCGGAGAGGACCGAATTGGAAACACCATATATTTT. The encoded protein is CASSGEDRIGNTIYF.

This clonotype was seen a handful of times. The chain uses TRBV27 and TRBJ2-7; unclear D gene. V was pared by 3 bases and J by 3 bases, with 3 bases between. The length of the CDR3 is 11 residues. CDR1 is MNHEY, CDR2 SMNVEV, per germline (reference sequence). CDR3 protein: CASSFFYEQYF. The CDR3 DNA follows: TGTGCCAGCAGTTTTTTCTACGAGCAGTACTTC.

The CDR3 DNA sequence: TGTGCCAGCAGTGCACTTAATGAAAAACTGTTTTTT. This translates into CASSALNEKLFF. This rearrangement joins TRBV6-5 to TRBJ1-4, with D unclear. V dropped 5 bases and J dropped 4 bases, with 5 bases sitting between them. Germline V gene lookup returns CDR1 MNHEY and CDR2 SVGAGI. This CDR3 comprises 12 residues.

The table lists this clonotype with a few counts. DNA for the CDR3: TGTGCCAGCAGAACGATGATTTCCGGGGACGAGCAGTACTTC. As protein: CASRTMISGDEQYF. V and J are TRBV6-2 or TRBV6-3 and TRBJ2-7, with TRBD2 as a possible D gene (5 bases). CDR1 is MNHEY and CDR2 is SVGEGT in the germline V gene. The CDR3 contains 14 residues. V was pared by 6 bases and J by 5 bases, with 17 bases between.

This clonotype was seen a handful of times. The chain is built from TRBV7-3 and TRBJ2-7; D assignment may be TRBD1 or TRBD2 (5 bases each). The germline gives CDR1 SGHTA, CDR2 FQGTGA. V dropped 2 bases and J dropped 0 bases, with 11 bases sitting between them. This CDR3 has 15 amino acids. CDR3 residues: CASSLDAGSSYEQYF. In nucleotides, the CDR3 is TGTGCCAGCAGCTTAGATGCAGGGAGCTCCTACGAGCAGTACTTC.